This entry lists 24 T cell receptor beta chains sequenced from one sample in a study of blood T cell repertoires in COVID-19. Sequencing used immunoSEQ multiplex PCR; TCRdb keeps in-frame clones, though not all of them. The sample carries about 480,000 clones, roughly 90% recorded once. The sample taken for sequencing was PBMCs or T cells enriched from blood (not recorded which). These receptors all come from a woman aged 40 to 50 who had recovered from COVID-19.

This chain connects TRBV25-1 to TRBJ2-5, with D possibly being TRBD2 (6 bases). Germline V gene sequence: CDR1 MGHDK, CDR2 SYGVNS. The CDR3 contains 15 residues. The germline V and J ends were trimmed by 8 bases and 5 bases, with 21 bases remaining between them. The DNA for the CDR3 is TGTGCCAGCGGGCGGGGTAGCGGTGGGCAGGAGACCCAGTACTTC. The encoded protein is CASGRGSGGQETQYF. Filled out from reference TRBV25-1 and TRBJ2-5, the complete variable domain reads EADIYQTPRYLVIGTGKKITLECSQTMGHDKMYWYQQDPGMELHLIHYSYGVNSTEKGDLSSESTVSRIRTEHFPLTLESARPSHTSQYLCASGRGSGGQETQYFGPGTRLLVL.

The CDR3 coding sequence is TGTGCCAGCAGCTTACGGTTCGGGAGGACAGATACGCAGTATTTT. Amino acid sequence: CASSLRFGRTDTQYF. The chain joins TRBV7-2 to TRBJ2-3; 7 bases align to TRBD2. J gave up 3 bases and V 2 bases, and 5 bases lay outside the gene matches. The CDR3 spans 15 residues. Germline V gives CDR1 SGHTA, CDR2 FQGNSA.

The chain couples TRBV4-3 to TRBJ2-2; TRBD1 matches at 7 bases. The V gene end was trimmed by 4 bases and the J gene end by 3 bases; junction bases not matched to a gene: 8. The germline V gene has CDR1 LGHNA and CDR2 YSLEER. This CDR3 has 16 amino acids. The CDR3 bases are TGCGCCAGCAGCCCCGGGCCGGGACAGCACACCGGGGAGCTGTTTTTT. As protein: CASSPGPGQHTGELFF.

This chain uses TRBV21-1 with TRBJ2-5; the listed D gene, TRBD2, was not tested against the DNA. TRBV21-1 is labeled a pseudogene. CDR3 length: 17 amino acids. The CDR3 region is CASSITHGAGGQETQYF. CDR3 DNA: TGTGCCAGCAGCATCACTCATGGAGCGGGAGGGCAAGAGACCCAGTACTTC.

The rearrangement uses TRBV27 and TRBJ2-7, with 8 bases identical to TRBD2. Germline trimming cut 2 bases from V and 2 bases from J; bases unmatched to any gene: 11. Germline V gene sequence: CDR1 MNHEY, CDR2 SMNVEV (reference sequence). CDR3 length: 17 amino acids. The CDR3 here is CASSLKAPSGPTYEQYF. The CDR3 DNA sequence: TGTGCCAGCAGTTTAAAAGCTCCTAGCGGGCCAACCTACGAGCAGTACTTC.

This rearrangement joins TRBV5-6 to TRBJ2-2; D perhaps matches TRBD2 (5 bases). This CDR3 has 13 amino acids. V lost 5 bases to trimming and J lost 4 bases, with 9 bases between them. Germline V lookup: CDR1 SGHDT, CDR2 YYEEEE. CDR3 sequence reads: CASSSGITGELFF. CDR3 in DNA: TGTGCCAGCAGTTCCGGGATCACCGGGGAGCTGTTTTTT.

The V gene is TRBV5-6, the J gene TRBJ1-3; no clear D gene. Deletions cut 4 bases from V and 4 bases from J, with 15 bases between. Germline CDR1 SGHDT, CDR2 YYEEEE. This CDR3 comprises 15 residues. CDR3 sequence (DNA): TGTGCCAGCAGCCCGAGGCGGTTCTTGGGAAACACCATATATTTT. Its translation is CASSPRRFLGNTIYF.

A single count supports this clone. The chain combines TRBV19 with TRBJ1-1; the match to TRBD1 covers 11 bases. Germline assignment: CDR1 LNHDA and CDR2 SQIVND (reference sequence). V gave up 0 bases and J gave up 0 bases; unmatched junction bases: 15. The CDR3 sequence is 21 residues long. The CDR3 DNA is TGTGCCAGTAGTATAGAGGGTTGGGGAGGACAGGGGGCGGCTCTGAACACTGAAGCTTTCTTT. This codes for CASSIEGWGGQGAALNTEAFF.

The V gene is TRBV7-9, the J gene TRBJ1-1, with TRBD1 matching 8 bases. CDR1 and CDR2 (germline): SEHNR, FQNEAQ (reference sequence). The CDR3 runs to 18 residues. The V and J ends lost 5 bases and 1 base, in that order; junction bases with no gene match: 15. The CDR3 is CASSPRGTGELSNTEAFF. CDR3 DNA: TGTGCCAGCAGCCCGAGAGGGACAGGTGAACTGTCGAACACTGAAGCTTTCTTT. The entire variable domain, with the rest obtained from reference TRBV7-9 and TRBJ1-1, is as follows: DTGVSQNPRHKITKRGQNVTFRCDPISEHNRLYWYRQTLGQGPEFLTYFQNEAQLEKSRLLSDRFSAERPKGSFSTLEIQRTEQGDSAMYLCASSPRGTGELSNTEAFFGQGTRLTVV.

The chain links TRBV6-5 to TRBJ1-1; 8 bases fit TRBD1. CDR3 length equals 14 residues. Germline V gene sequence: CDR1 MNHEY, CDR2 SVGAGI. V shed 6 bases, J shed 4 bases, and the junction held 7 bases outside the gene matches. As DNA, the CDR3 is TGTGCCAGCAGACCTAGGACAGGGATCACTGAAGCTTTCTTT. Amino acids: CASRPRTGITEAFF.

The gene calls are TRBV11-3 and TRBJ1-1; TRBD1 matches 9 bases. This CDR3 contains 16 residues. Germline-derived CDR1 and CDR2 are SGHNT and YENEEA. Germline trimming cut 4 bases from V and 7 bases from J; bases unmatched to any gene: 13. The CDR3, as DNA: TGTGCCAGCAGCTCACGTCCCGGGACAGGGTATGATGAAGCTTTCTTT. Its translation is CASSSRPGTGYDEAFF.

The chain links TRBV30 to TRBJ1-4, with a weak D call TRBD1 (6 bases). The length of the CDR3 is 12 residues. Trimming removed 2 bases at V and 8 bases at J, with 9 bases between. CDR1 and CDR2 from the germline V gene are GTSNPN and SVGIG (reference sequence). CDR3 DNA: TGTGCCTGGAGTTTCCAGGGGGAAAAACTGTTTTTT. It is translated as CAWSFQGEKLFF.

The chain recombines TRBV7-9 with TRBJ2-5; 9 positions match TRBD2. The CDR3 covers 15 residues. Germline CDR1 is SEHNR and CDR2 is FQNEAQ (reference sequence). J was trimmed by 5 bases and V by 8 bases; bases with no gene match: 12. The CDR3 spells CASYRGSGSGETQYF. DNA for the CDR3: TGTGCCAGCTACCGGGGTAGCGGGAGCGGGGAGACCCAGTACTTC.

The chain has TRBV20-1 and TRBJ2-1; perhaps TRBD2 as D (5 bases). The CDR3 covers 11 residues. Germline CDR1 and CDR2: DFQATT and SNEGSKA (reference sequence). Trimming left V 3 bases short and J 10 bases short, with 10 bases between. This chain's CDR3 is CSAREVKEQFF. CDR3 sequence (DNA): TGCAGTGCTAGGGAGGTGAAGGAGCAGTTCTTC.

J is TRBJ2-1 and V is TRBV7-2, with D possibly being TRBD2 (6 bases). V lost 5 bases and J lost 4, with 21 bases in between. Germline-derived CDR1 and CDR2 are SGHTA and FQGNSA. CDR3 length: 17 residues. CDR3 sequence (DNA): TGTGCCAGCAGCCGGAGGGGACCTAAGGAGGGATACAATGAGCAGTTCTTC. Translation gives CASSRRGPKEGYNEQFF.

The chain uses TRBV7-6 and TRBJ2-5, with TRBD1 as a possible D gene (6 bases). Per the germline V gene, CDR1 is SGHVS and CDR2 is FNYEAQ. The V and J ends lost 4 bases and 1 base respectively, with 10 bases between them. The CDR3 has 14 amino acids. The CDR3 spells CASSSSDSQETQYF. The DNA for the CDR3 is TGTGCCAGCAGCTCATCGGACAGCCAAGAGACCCAGTACTTC.

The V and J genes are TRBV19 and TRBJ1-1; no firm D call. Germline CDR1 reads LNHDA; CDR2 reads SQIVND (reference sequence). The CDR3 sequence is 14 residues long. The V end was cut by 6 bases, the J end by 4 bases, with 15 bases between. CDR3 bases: TGTGCCAGTAGCCGCTCCGGGTTTGGCACTGAAGCTTTCTTT. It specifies CASSRSGFGTEAFF. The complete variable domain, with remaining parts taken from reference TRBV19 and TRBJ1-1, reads DGGITQSPKYLFRKEGQNVTLSCEQNLNHDAMYWYRQDPGQGLRLIYYSQIVNDFQKGDIAEGYSVSREKKESFPLTVTSAQKNPTAFYLCASSRSGFGTEAFFGQGTRLTVV.

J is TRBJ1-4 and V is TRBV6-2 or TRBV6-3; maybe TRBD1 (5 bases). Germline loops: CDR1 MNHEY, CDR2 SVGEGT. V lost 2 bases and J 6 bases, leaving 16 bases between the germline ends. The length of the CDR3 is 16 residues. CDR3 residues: CASSYTWDGADEKLFF. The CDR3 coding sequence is TGTGCCAGCAGTTACACCTGGGATGGGGCAGATGAAAAACTGTTTTTT.

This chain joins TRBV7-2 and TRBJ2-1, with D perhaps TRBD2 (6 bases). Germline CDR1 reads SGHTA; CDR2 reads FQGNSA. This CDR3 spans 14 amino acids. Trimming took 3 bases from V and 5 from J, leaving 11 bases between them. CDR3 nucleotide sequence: TGTGCCAGCAGCTTCGGGACTCTCAACAATGAGCAGTTCTTC. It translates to CASSFGTLNNEQFF. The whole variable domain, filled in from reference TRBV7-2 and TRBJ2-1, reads GAGVSQSPSNKVTEKGKDVELRCDPISGHTALYWYRQSLGQGLEFLIYFQGNSAPDKSGLPSDRFSAERTGGSVSTLTIQRTQQEDSAVYLCASSFGTLNNEQFFGPGTRLTVL.

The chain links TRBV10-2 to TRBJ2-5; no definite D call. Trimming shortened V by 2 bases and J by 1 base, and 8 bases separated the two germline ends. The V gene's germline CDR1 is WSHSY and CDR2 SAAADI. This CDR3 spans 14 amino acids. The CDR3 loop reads CASSEVAVQETQYF. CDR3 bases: TGCGCCAGCAGTGAGGTGGCAGTCCAAGAGACCCAGTACTTC.

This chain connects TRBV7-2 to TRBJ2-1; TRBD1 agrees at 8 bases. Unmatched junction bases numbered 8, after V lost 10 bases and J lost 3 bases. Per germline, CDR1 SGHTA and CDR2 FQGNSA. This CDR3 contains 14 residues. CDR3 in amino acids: CATRTGSVYNEQFF. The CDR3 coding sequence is TGTGCCACCCGGACAGGGAGTGTCTACAATGAGCAGTTCTTC.

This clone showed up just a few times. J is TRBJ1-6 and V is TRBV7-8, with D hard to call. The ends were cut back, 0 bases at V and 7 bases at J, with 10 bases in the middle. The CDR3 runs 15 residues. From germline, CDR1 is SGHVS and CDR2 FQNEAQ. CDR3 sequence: CASSLASRGNSPLHF. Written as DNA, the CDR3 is TGTGCCAGCAGCTTAGCCTCCAGAGGGAATTCACCCCTCCACTTT.

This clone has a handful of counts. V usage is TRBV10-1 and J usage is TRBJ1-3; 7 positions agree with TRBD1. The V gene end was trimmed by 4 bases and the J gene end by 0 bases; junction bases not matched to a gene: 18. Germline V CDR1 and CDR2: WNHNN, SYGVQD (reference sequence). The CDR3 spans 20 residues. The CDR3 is CASSVTIRLDRNSSGNTIYF. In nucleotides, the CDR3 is TGCGCCAGCAGTGTCACTATCAGGTTGGACAGGAATAGCTCTGGAAACACCATATATTTT.

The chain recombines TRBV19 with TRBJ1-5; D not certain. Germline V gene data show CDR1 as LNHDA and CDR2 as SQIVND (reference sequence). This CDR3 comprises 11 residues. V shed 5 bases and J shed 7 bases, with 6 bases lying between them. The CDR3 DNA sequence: TGTGCCAGTAGTGGCAGACAGCCCCAGCATTTT. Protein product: CASSGRQPQHF.